These 14 T cell receptor beta chains originate from one sample sequenced in a study of metastatic and nonmetastatic thyroid tumors. Each patient went into thyroid surgery without having received any treatment. TCRdb recomputed clones from the PCR reads via MiXCR. The sample yields some 30,000 clones, around 7% seen once. Sequenced sample: blood. These receptors originate from a female donor with papillary thyroid cancer or a benign thyroid nodule (not recorded which). Some clones in this sample may be carry-over from other donors' samples.

In its sample, this clone was seen many times. The chain joins TRBV9 to TRBJ2-3; D gene ambiguous. CDR1 and CDR2 (germline): SGDLS, YYNGEE. This CDR3 has 15 amino acids. V dropped 3 bases and J dropped 6 bases, with 17 bases sitting between them. In DNA, the CDR3 is TGTGCCAGCAGCGGGACGAGCAGGACCCGGGATACGCAGTATTTT. Amino acid sequence: CASSGTSRTRDTQYF.

This clone was seen at least ten times. The rearrangement links TRBV18 to TRBJ2-7; 8 nucleotides agree with TRBD1. V shed 4 bases and J 4 bases; nucleotides not matched to a gene: 3. Germline V gene sequence: CDR1 KGHSH, CDR2 LQKENI. The length of the CDR3 is 13 residues. This CDR3 reads CASSRGQDYEQYF. The CDR3 DNA sequence: TGTGCCAGCTCACGGGGACAGGATTACGAGCAGTACTTC.

At least ten counts were recorded for this clone. The genes are TRBV7-2 and TRBJ1-3; D ambiguous. Germline V lookup: CDR1 SGHTA, CDR2 FQGNSA. V was shortened by 2 bases and J by 0 bases, with 2 bases between the two germline ends. The CDR3 has 13 residues. CDR3 residues: CASSLHSGNTIYF. The CDR3 nucleotides are TGTGCCAGCAGCTTACACTCTGGAAACACCATATATTTT.

In its sample, this clone was seen many times. The V call is TRBV7-9, the J call TRBJ1-2; no clear D gene. Germline CDR1 SEHNR, CDR2 FQNEAQ (reference sequence). The CDR3 runs to 14 residues. V shed 1 base and J shed 7 bases, with 13 bases lying between them. The CDR3 DNA reads as TGTGCCAGCAGCTTAGGTTCCGGGAGAGGTGGCTACACCTTC. Its protein product is CASSLGSGRGGYTF.

This clone was counted many times. The rearrangement uses TRBV7-2 and TRBJ2-7; TRBD1 aligns across 9 bases. The CDR3 is made up of 14 amino acids. The J segment lost 6 bases and the V segment lost 2 bases, leaving 5 bases of the junction unmatched. Germline V CDR1 and CDR2: SGHTA, FQGNSA. CDR3 nucleotide sequence: TGTGCCAGCAGCTTAATGTCGACAGGGGGCGAGCAGTACTTC. Encoded protein: CASSLMSTGGEQYF.

This clone was detected many times. This chain uses TRBV5-1 with TRBJ1-1, with unresolved D. In germline, CDR1 is SGHRS, CDR2 YFSETQ. Trimming removed 2 bases from V and 4 bases from J, with 9 bases in between. The CDR3 covers 13 residues. CDR3 sequence reads: CASSFEGATEAFF. The DNA for the CDR3 is TGCGCCAGCAGCTTCGAAGGTGCCACTGAAGCTTTCTTT.

Many counts were recorded for this clone. This chain joins TRBV7-2 and TRBJ2-5; TRBD2 agrees at 9 bases. This CDR3 contains 14 residues. Trimming cost V 6 bases and J 2 bases; bases outside gene matches: 4. CDR1 is SGHTA, CDR2 FQGNSA, per germline. The CDR3 loop reads CASRVAGVQETQYF. DNA of the CDR3: TGTGCCAGCAGGGTAGCGGGAGTTCAAGAGACCCAGTACTTC.

This clone has a handful of counts. This chain connects TRBV7-1 to TRBJ1-1; 12 positions match TRBD1. TRBV7-1 is flagged as an ORF with uncertain function. V trimming: 3 bases; J trimming: 0 bases; junction bases outside the gene matches: 17. This CDR3 contains 21 residues. CDR3 region: CASSSAHRDRGRSGLNTEAFF. The CDR3 nucleotides are TGTGCCAGCAGCTCTGCACACCGGGACAGGGGGCGATCGGGGCTGAACACTGAAGCTTTCTTT.

Points on this clone: This may be a read error, as it is one base from a much larger clone. The V call is TRBV20-1, the J call TRBJ2-3; TRBD1 might be the D (5 bases). The J call is uncertain, as TRBJ1-5 better fits the DNA end. CDR1 and CDR2 (germline): DFQATT, SNEGSKA (reference sequence). This CDR3 region has 14 residues. CDR3 sequence (DNA): TGCAGTGCTAGAGATCAGGGATCCACAGATACGCAGCATTTT. Translation: CSARDQGSTDTQHF.

The sample holds many counts of this clone. For the CDR3, the DNA is TGTGCCAGTAGTATAGGGGGGGGCGGCAAGCCCCAGCATTTT. Protein sequence: CASSIGGGGKPQHF. This chain links TRBV19 with TRBJ1-5; TRBD1 is a possible D gene (6 bases). The CDR3 is made up of 14 amino acids. V shed 1 base and J shed 8 bases, with 12 bases lying between them. CDR1 is LNHDA and CDR2 is SQIVND in the germline V gene (reference sequence).

For this clone: This sequence may be a read error, since a much larger clone differs from it by one base. The chain is built from TRBV11-1 and TRBJ2-1; weak D call: TRBD2 (6 bases). The CDR3 is made up of 15 amino acids. V shed 5 bases and J shed 8 bases, with 19 bases lying between them. The V gene's germline CDR1 is SGHAT and CDR2 FQDESV (reference sequence). CDR3 in amino acids: CASSPAGYRDYEQFF. CDR3 DNA sequence: TGTGCCAGCAGCCCCGCGGGGTATCGTGATTATGAGCAGTTCTTC.

The sample holds many counts of this clone. The chain joins TRBV6-6 to TRBJ2-3; 11 bases line up with TRBD1. Trimming took 7 bases from V and 3 from J; bases not matched to a gene: 12. CDR3 length equals 17 residues. Germline CDR1 MNHNY, CDR2 SVGAGI (reference sequence). The CDR3 spells CASTSLWGTGGTDTQYF. In nucleotides, the CDR3 is TGTGCCAGCACCTCACTATGGGGGACAGGGGGAACAGATACGCAGTATTTT.

This clone was counted many times. V and J are TRBV5-1 and TRBJ2-7; 9 nucleotides match TRBD2. Germline V gives CDR1 SGHRS, CDR2 YFSETQ. V shed 4 bases and J 3 bases; nucleotides not matched to a gene: 8. CDR3 length: 15 amino acids. The CDR3 sequence: CASSDPGLAYYEQYF. The CDR3 coding sequence is TGCGCCAGCAGCGACCCGGGACTAGCTTACTACGAGCAGTACTTC. The variable domain in full, with the rest retrieved from reference TRBV5-1 and TRBJ2-7, is KAGVTQTPRYLIKTRGQQVTLSCSPISGHRSVSWYQQTPGQGLQFLFEYFSETQRNKGNFPGRFSGRQFSNSRSEMNVSTLELGDSALYLCASSDPGLAYYEQYFGPGTRLTVT.

In its sample, this clone was seen a few times. Compared with germline, one end of the junction differs, possibly owing to a read error. The chain combines TRBV19 with TRBJ2-1; perhaps TRBD2 as D (6 bases). Germline CDR1 and CDR2: LNHDA and SQIVND (reference sequence). There are 15 residues in the CDR3. The CDR3 reads CAGSVYSGSYNEQFF. In DNA form, the CDR3 reads TGTGCCGGTAGTGTTTATAGCGGCTCCTACAATGAGCAGTTCTTC. Filled out from reference TRBV19 and TRBJ2-1, the complete variable domain reads DGGITQSPKYLFRKEGQNVTLSCEQNLNHDAMYWYRQDPGQGLRLIYYSQIVNDFQKGDIAEGYSVSREKKESFPLTVTSAQKNPTAFYLCAGSVYSGSYNEQFFGPGTRLTVL.